The rows below give T cell receptor beta chains drawn from one sample of a study of blood T cell repertoires in COVID-19. TCRdb's copy holds only in-frame clones and misses some; the assay was immunoSEQ multiplex PCR. Here the sample spans around 110,000 clones, around 78% being singletons. The sequencing input was peripheral blood. These receptors came from a man under 40 with acute or convalescent COVID-19. CDR3s include the opening cysteine and the closing phenylalanine or tryptophan. A D gene is named only where the DNA matches it firmly. Size tells how often a clone was seen (once, few, many) or the class of an expanded clone, and some rows leave it out.

v_gene	abundance	d_gene	j_gene	CDR3nt	CDR3aa
TRBV6-5	once	NA	TRBJ1-1	TGTGCCAGCAGTCGACAACGACAGGCTACCGGGACGGCTTTCTTT	CASSRQRQATGTAFF
TRBV7-9	NA	TRBD1	TRBJ1-1	TGTGCCAGCAGCTTACAGGGACAGGAGAACACTGAAGCTTTCTTT	CASSLQGQENTEAFF
TRBV2	once	TRBD2	TRBJ2-7	TGTGCCAGCAGTACTGCCGGACTAGCCGCTAGCTCCTACGAGCAGTACTTC	CASSTAGLAASSYEQYF
TRBV6-5	NA	NA	TRBJ2-5	TGTGCCAGCAGCCCAAGCCCCTCGAGGGAGACCCAGTACTTC	CASSPSPSRETQYF
TRBV19	NA	NA	TRBJ1-2	TGTGCCAGTAGTCCGTCACAAACTAACTATGGCTACACCTTC	CASSPSQTNYGYTF
TRBV6-4	NA	TRBD2	TRBJ2-2	TGTGCCAGCAGTGCTGGCGGGGGGAACACCGGGGAGCTGTTTTTT	CASSAGGGNTGELFF
TRBV7-2	NA	NA	TRBJ1-5	TGTGCCAGCAGCAGTTCAGGGGTTAGCCAGCCCCAGCATTTT	CASSSSGVSQPQHF
TRBV14	once	NA	TRBJ2-6	TGTGCCAGCAGCCAAGCGGGTGACCGGATCTCTGGGGCCAACGTCCTGACTTTC	CASSQAGDRISGANVLTF
TRBV9	NA	NA	TRBJ1-2	TGTGCCAGCAGCGTAGGGGACCTACAGGGCGCCGTCTATGGCTACACCTTC	CASSVGDLQGAVYGYTF
TRBV3-1/TRBV3-2	NA	NA	TRBJ1-2	TGTGCCAGCAGCCCACCGGGGAAAGGTGGCTACACCTTC	CASSPPGKGGYTF
TRBV18	NA	NA	TRBJ2-3	TGTGCCAGCTCACCCCAGGGCCCTAGCACAGATACGCAGTATTTT	CASSPQGPSTDTQYF
TRBV2	NA	TRBD1	TRBJ1-5	TGTGCCAGCAGAAAACAGGGGGTGACGGCGCCCCAGCATTTT	CASRKQGVTAPQHF
TRBV5-1	NA	NA	TRBJ2-5	TGCGCCAGCAGCTTGATCCAAGGACAGCAAGAGACCCAGTACTTC	CASSLIQGQQETQYF
TRBV6-1	few	NA	TRBJ1-2	TGTGCCAGCAGTGAAGCGCAGTGGGGGCACTATGGCTACACCTTC	CASSEAQWGHYGYTF
TRBV11-3	NA	NA	TRBJ2-1	TGTGCCAGCAGCTTAGCCGGGACGCAGGGGAATGAGCAGTTCTTC	CASSLAGTQGNEQFF